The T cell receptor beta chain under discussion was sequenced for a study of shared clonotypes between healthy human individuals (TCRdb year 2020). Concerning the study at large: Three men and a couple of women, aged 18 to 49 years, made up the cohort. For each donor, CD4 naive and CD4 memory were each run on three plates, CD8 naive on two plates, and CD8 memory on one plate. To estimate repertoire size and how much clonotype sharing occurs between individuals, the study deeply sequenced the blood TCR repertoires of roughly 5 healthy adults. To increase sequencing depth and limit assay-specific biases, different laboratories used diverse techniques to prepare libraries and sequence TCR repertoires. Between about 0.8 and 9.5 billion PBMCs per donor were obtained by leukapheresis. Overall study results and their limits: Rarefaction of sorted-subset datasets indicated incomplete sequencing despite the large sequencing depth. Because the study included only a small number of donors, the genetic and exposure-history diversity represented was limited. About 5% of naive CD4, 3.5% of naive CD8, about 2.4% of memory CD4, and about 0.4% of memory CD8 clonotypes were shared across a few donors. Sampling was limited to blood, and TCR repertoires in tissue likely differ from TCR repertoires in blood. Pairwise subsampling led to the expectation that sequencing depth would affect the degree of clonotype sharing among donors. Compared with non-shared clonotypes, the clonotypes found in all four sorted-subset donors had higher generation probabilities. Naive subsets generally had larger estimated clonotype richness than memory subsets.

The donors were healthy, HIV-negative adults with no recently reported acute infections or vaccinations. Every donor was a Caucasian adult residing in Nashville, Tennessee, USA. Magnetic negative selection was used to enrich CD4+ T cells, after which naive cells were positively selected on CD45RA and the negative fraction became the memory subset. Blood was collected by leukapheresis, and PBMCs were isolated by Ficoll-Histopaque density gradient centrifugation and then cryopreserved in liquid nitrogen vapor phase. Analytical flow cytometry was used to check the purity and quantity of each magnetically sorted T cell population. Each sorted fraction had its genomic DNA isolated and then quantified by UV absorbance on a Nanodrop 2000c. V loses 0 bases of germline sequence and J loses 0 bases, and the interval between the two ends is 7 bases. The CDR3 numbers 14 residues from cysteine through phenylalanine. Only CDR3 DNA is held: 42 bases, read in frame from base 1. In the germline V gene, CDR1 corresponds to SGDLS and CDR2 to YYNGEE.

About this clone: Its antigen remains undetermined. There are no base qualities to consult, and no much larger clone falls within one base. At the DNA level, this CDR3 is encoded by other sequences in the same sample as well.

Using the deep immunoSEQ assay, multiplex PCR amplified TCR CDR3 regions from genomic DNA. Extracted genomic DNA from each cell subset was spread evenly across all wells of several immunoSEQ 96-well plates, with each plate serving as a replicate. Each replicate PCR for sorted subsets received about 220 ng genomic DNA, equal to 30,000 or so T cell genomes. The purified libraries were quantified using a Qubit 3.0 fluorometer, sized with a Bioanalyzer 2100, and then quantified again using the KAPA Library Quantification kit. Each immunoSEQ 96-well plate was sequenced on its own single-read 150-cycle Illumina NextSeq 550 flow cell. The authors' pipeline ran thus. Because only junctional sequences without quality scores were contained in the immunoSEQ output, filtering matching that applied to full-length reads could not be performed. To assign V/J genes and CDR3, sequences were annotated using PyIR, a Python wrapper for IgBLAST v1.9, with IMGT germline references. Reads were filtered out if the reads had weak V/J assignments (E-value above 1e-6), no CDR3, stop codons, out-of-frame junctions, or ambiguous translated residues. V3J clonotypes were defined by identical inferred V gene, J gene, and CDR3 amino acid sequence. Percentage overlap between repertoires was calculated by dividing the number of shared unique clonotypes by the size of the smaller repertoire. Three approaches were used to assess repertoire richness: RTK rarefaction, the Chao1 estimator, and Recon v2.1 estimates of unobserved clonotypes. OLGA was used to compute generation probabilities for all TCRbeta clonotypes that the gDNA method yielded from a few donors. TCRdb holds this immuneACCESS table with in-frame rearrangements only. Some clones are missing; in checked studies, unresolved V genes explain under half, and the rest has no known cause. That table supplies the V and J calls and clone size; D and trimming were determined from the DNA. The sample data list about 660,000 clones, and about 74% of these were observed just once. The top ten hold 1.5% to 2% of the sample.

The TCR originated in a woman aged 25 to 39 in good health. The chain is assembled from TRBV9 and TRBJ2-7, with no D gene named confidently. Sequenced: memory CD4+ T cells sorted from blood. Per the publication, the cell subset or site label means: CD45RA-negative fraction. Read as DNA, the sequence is TGTGCCAGCAGCGTAGACCCCGGCTCCTACGAGCAGTACTTC. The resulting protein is CASSVDPGSYEQYF.